This is a list of T cell receptor beta chains from one sample in a study of Graves' ophthalmopathy and Graves' hyperthyroidism. TCRdb reprocessed the multiplex PCR reads with MiXCR, giving one entry per CDR3 protein. The sample yields around 590,000 distinct CDR3 sequences, about 35% seen once. The sequencing input was peripheral blood or thyroid tissue (not recorded which). The receptors shown here come from an adult man with Graves' hyperthyroidism. The CDR3 runs from the conserved cysteine through the conserved F or W. A D gene is named only where the DNA matches it firmly. The size of a clone is reported for some rows only, either as once, few or many, or as a class for expanded clones.

CATSRDLGTGGSGELFF	TGTGCCACCAGCAGAGATCTTGGGACAGGGGGTTCCGGGGAGCTGTTTTTT	TRBJ2-2	few	TRBD1	TRBV15
CAIRADREGDEQYF	TGTGCCATCAGGGCGGACAGGGAAGGTGACGAGCAGTACTTC	TRBJ2-7	many	TRBD1	TRBV10-3
CASSLKATGELFF	TGTGCCAGCAGTTTAAAAGCAACCGGGGAGCTGTTTTTT	TRBJ2-2	-	-	TRBV12-3/TRBV12-4
CASSSTIYTQYF	TGTGCCAGCAGCTCCACGATCTATACGCAGTATTTT	TRBJ2-3	few	-	TRBV7-9
CASSGAGGHEQYF	TGTGCCAGCAGCGGAGCGGGAGGTCACGAGCAGTACTTC	TRBJ2-7	many	TRBD2	TRBV5-8
CASSLSPLRGVRDTQYF	TGTGCCAGCAGCTTATCTCCACTTAGGGGGGTGCGAGATACGCAGTATTTT	TRBJ2-3	few	-	TRBV7-2
CAISASINGDQPQHF	TGTGCCATCAGTGCTTCCATAAACGGGGATCAGCCCCAGCATTTT	TRBJ1-5	-	-	TRBV10-3
CAGGRTGELFF	TGTGCCGGGGGCCGCACCGGGGAGCTGTTTTTT	TRBJ2-2	-	-	TRBV12-3/TRBV12-4
CASSLDTAEGSPLHF	TGTGCCAGCAGCTTGGATACAGCGGAAGGTTCACCCCTCCACTTT	TRBJ1-6	-	-	TRBV5-8
CASSLQGIEYEQYF	TGTGCCAGCAGCTTACAGGGAATCGAGTACGAGCAGTACTTC	TRBJ2-7	-	-	TRBV5-8
CSVEKRAGGEQYF	TGCAGCGTTGAAAAAAGAGCGGGGGGCGAGCAGTACTTC	TRBJ2-7	many	TRBD2	TRBV29-1
CASSLVSAGGVGGYTF	TGTGCCAGCAGCTTAGTATCGGCAGGGGGCGTGGGTGGCTACACCTTC	TRBJ1-2	-	TRBD1	TRBV7-2
CASDEGGETQYF	TGTGCCAGCGATGAAGGGGGGGAGACCCAGTACTTC	TRBJ2-5	many	-	TRBV7-9
CASSEPGETQYF	TGTGCCAGCAGTGAGCCCGGGGAGACCCAGTACTTC	TRBJ2-5	-	-	TRBV6-5
CASSTGFGYGYTF	TGTGCCAGCAGTACAGGGTTCGGCTATGGCTACACCTTC	TRBJ1-2	many	-	TRBV6-6
CASRLLGQGNYEQYF	TGTGCCAGCAGACTCCTCGGACAGGGAAATTACGAGCAGTACTTC	TRBJ2-7	many	TRBD1	TRBV7-9
CASRGQGMEQPQHF	TGTGCCAGCAGGGGACAGGGCATGGAGCAGCCCCAGCATTTT	TRBJ1-5	few	TRBD1	TRBV6-6
CSARKRWASGETQYF	TGCAGTGCTAGGAAGAGATGGGCTAGCGGGGAGACCCAGTACTTC	TRBJ2-5	many	TRBD2	TRBV20-1
CASRGTPDNSPLHF	TGCGCCAGCCGCGGGACACCGGATAATTCACCCCTCCACTTT	TRBJ1-6	many	-	TRBV5-1
CASSLALGQEIDGAFF	TGTGCCAGCAGCTTAGCGCTAGGACAGGAAATAGACGGAGCTTTCTTT	TRBJ1-1	-	TRBD1	TRBV11-2
CASSQNWLQGSSPLHF	TGTGCCAGCAGCCAAAACTGGTTGCAGGGTAGTTCACCCCTCCACTTT	TRBJ1-6	many	-	TRBV14
CASSLAAGASYEQYF	TGCGCCAGCAGCTTAGCCGCGGGGGCCTCCTACGAGCAGTACTTC	TRBJ2-7	many	-	TRBV5-1
CASSQGLAGAAGSHTEAFF	TGTGCCAGCAGCCAGGGACTAGCGGGAGCCGCAGGGTCTCACACTGAAGCTTTCTTT	TRBJ1-1	-	-	TRBV7-2
CASSLVPPGHRTSYEQYF	TGTGCCAGCAGCTTAGTCCCACCGGGACACCGGACGAGTTACGAGCAGTACTTC	TRBJ2-7	many	-	TRBV7-6
CASSTQGVMNTEAFF	TGTGCCAGCAGTACACAGGGGGTTATGAACACTGAAGCTTTCTTT	TRBJ1-1	many	TRBD1	TRBV2
CASSPMSTNEKLFF	TGTGCCAGCAGCCCGATGTCCACTAATGAAAAACTGTTTTTT	TRBJ1-4	many	-	TRBV7-6
CASSLLGAARPNTEAFF	TGTGCCAGCAGCTTACTTGGGGCCGCGAGACCGAACACTGAAGCTTTCTTT	TRBJ1-1	-	-	TRBV7-9
CASSVAWDKNSPLHF	TGTGCCAGCAGCGTAGCTTGGGACAAGAATTCACCCCTCCACTTT	TRBJ1-6	many	-	TRBV9